This T cell receptor beta chain was identified during a study of spatial heterogeneity in lung cancer. Overall study findings and caveats: It was found that expanded intratumoral alpha and beta TCR counts tracked tumor mutation counts.

Time point described: sample taken at primary tumor resection. Samples were donated by 72 untreated early-stage non-small cell lung cancer patients. This CDR3 has 16 amino acids. V shed 2 bases, J shed 4 bases, and the junction held 6 bases outside the gene matches. CDR1 MNHNY and CDR2 SVGAGI come from the germline V gene (reference sequence). TCRdb itself ran the 5' RACE reads through MiXCR, one entry per CDR3 protein. The sample carries approximately 11,000 distinct CDR3 sequences, 4% to 6% recorded once. This clonotype has at least ten counts. Antigen specificity is unknown. The TCR sequence derives from a male donor with early-stage non-small cell lung cancer. V usage is TRBV6-6 and J usage is TRBJ2-3; 10 bases agree with TRBD1. The material sequenced was lung tumor tissue, taken at surgery. As DNA, the CDR3 is TGTGCCAGCAGTTACCTGGACAGGGGGGCCCCAGATACGCAGTATTTT. Its protein product is CASSYLDRGAPDTQYF.